This T cell receptor (beta chain) was sequenced for a study of shared clonotypes between healthy human individuals. A note on this clone: In the same sample, other DNA sequences code for this CDR3.

The length of the CDR3 is 14 residues. Germline V CDR1 and CDR2: KGHSH, LQKENI. Trimming pared 3 bases from V and 1 base from J, leaving 7 bases between. Only in-frame clones appear in the TCRdb table, and some are missing; sequencing was by immunoSEQ multiplex PCR. The sample has approximately 530,000 clones, 90% to 96% seen once. This TCR was recovered from a woman aged 25 to 39 in good health. The rearrangement links TRBV18 to TRBJ1-5; D is unclear. Sequencing was performed on naive CD4+ T cells sorted from blood. Specified subset: CD45RA+ positively selected. As DNA, the CDR3 is TGTGCCAGCTCACCGGAAGGGAGCAATCAGCCCCAGCATTTT. It specifies CASSPEGSNQPQHF.